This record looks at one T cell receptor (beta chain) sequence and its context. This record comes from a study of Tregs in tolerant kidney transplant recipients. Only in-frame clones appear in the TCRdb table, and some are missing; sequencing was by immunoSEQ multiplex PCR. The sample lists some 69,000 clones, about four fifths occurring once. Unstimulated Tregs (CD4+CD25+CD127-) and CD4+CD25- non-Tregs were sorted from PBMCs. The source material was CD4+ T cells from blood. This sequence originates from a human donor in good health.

This CDR3 reads CASSSRQGKEKLFF. The CDR3 coding sequence is TGTGCCAGCAGCTCTCGACAGGGGAAGGAAAAACTGTTTTTT. This rearrangement joins TRBV11-3 to TRBJ1-4; 8 bases agree with TRBD1. The CDR3 has 14 amino acids. J lost 8 bases, V lost 4 bases, and 6 bases had no gene match. Looked up from germline, CDR1 is SGHNT and CDR2 is YENEEA.